The present entry profiles one T cell receptor beta chain with its context. The antigen is not known. The junction departs from germline at one end; a sequencing error may be responsible. Germline CDR1 is LNHDA and CDR2 is SQIVND (reference sequence). This CDR3 spans 16 amino acids. These data are taken from a study of cytomegalovirus exposure and HLA in healthy donors. The PCR ran on 60 Vbeta and 13 Jbeta primers. Profiled with immunoSEQ multiplex PCR; TCRdb holds only in-frame clones, not every one. Altogether some 120,000 clones are present, about 80% being singletons, with the ten largest covering over 2.5%. Study-level points and caveats: Being productive about 87% or about 30% of the time was typical of most TCR beta V segments in an earlier analysis.

The chain joins TRBV19 to TRBJ1-1; D possibly corresponds to TRBD1 (5 bases). Sequencing input: PBMCs. The TCR comes from a male donor in good health and CMV-seronegative. The DNA for the CDR3 is TGTGCCAGTAGTATACAGACCGGGGGGTTGAATACTGAAGCTTTCTTT. Translated: CASSIQTGGLNTEAFF. The complete variable domain, with remaining parts taken from reference TRBV19 and TRBJ1-1, reads DGGITQSPKYLFRKEGQNVTLSCEQNLNHDAMYWYRQDPGQGLRLIYYSQIVNDFQKGDIAEGYSVSREKKESFPLTVTSAQKNPTAFYLCASSIQTGGLNTEAFFGQGTRLTVV.